Presented here are 17 T cell receptor beta chains from one specimen sequenced in a study of T cells in Graves' hyperthyroidism and ophthalmopathy. RNA transcripts provided the source from which TCR beta CDR3 regions were amplified. A first-round RT-PCR of the TCR CDR3 used the HTBI primer set. TCRdb re-called the multiplex PCR reads through MiXCR, storing one row per CDR3 protein. The sample records some 300,000 distinct CDR3 sequences, approximately 15% being singletons. Material: blood. The origin of the receptors is a young man with Graves' hyperthyroidism.

This clonotype was recorded many times. The chain is built from TRBV28 and TRBJ2-2, with 13 bases matching TRBD2. The CDR3 consists of 16 residues. CDR1 and CDR2 (germline): MDHEN, SYDVKM. V shed 6 bases, J shed 3 bases, and the junction held 4 bases outside the gene matches. The CDR3, as DNA: TGTGCCAGCAGGGAACTAGCGGGAGGGTACACCGGGGAGCTGTTTTTT. It codes for CASRELAGGYTGELFF.

The chain carries TRBV19 and TRBJ2-2; D gene uncertain. The CDR3 is 14 amino acids. V was shortened by 3 bases and J by 5 bases, with 10 bases between the two germline ends. Germline V gene sequence: CDR1 LNHDA, CDR2 SQIVND (reference sequence). CDR3 sequence (DNA): TGTGCCAGTAGTATCCGTTCACGGACCGGGGAGCTGTTTTTT. This codes for CASSIRSRTGELFF.

This rearrangement joins TRBV19 to TRBJ1-5; no definite D call. Trimming left V 3 bases short and J 10 bases short, with 22 bases between. This CDR3 is built from 16 residues. Germline V CDR1 and CDR2: LNHDA, SQIVND (reference sequence). The CDR3 coding sequence is TGTGCCAGTAGTATTTGGCATCAGCAGGCCGTGAGCCCCCAGCATTTT. Translating gives CASSIWHQQAVSPQHF.

The chain joins TRBV5-1 to TRBJ1-2, with a possible D match to TRBD1 (6 bases). V lost 5 bases, J lost 6 bases, and 14 bases lay in between. CDR1 SGHRS and CDR2 YFSETQ come from the germline V gene. The CDR3 is made up of 13 amino acids. The CDR3 protein is CASRTDSLHGYTF. CDR3 DNA sequence: TGCGCCAGCAGGACGGACAGTCTCCATGGCTACACCTTC.

The chain uses TRBV4-1 and TRBJ2-3; D gene ambiguous. V gave up 4 bases and J gave up 3 bases, with 8 bases separating them. Germline CDR1 reads MGHRA; CDR2 reads YSYEKL. The CDR3 spans 13 residues. CDR3 amino acids: CASSPQETDTQYF. The CDR3 region has the DNA TGCGCCAGCAGCCCCCAAGAGACAGATACGCAGTATTTT.

The V call is TRBV29-1, the J call TRBJ2-5; TRBD1 agrees at 11 bases. The germline gives CDR1 SQVTM, CDR2 ANQGSEA. The CDR3 totals 14 residues. J was trimmed by 5 bases and V by 7 bases; bases with no gene match: 9. CDR3 residues: CSGSRGTGGETQYF. CDR3 DNA: TGCAGCGGGTCGAGGGGGACAGGGGGGGAGACCCAGTACTTC.

Only a few counts were recorded for this clonotype. This chain joins TRBV10-3 and TRBJ1-3; maybe TRBD1 (5 bases). The V end lost 3 bases, the J end lost 11 bases, and 14 bases lay between the germline ends. This CDR3 contains 13 residues. Germline V lookup: CDR1 ENHRY, CDR2 SYGVKD. The CDR3 sequence: CAISDDRQSAIYF. CDR3 in DNA: TGTGCCATCAGTGACGACAGACAGTCGGCCATATATTTT.

This clonotype was seen at least ten times. This chain joins TRBV20-1 and TRBJ1-1; 7 bases fit TRBD1. The junction had 3 bases not matched to a gene; V was cut back by 1 base and J by 1 base. This CDR3 spans 14 amino acids. The germline V gene encodes CDR1 DFQATT and CDR2 SNEGSKA (reference sequence). The CDR3 region has the DNA TGCAGTGCTAGAGGGGCAGGGGGGAACACTGAAGCTTTCTTT. This translates into CSARGAGGNTEAFF.

V usage is TRBV20-1 and J usage is TRBJ2-7; 9 bases line up with TRBD1. The V and J ends lost 2 bases and 4 bases, in that order; junction bases with no gene match: 6. CDR1 DFQATT and CDR2 SNEGSKA come from the germline V gene (reference sequence). This CDR3 region has 14 residues. The DNA for the CDR3 is TGCAGTGCTAGACCGGGACAGGGAATTTACGAGCAGTACTTC. It translates to CSARPGQGIYEQYF.

This clonotype was seen a few times. The chain links TRBV29-1 to TRBJ1-1, with TRBD1 matching 8 bases. V lost 4 bases and J lost 0; bases outside the gene matches: 4. The CDR3 has 14 amino acids. Germline CDR1 and CDR2: SQVTM and ANQGSEA. This chain's CDR3 is CSVAHRGVNTEAFF. DNA for the CDR3: TGCAGCGTTGCCCACAGGGGGGTGAACACTGAAGCTTTCTTT. Using reference TRBV29-1 and TRBJ1-1 for the parts outside the CDR3, the full variable domain is SAVISQKPSRDICQRGTSLTIQCQVDSQVTMMFWYRQQPGQSLTLIATANQGSEATYESGFVIDKFPISRPNLTFSTLTVSNMSPEDSSIYLCSVAHRGVNTEAFFGQGTRLTVV.

This clonotype was observed many times. CDR3 region: CASSLGHRGTYEQYF. The CDR3 nucleotides read TGTGCCAGCAGCTTAGGCCACAGGGGAACCTACGAGCAGTACTTC. The rearrangement uses TRBV11-2 and TRBJ2-7; 7 bases line up with TRBD1. Germline V gene lookup returns CDR1 SGHAT and CDR2 FQNNGV. The CDR3 spans 15 residues. Losses at the gene ends were 1 base for V and 2 bases for J; bases not matched to a gene: 5. The full variable domain, rest sourced from reference TRBV11-2 and TRBJ2-7, is EAGVAQSPRYKIIEKRQSVAFWCNPISGHATLYWYQQILGQGPKLLIQFQNNGVVDDSQLPKDRFSAERLKGVDSTLKIQPAKLEDSAVYLCASSLGHRGTYEQYFGPGTRLTVT.

This clonotype was detected many times. The chain carries TRBV2 and TRBJ2-3; TRBD1 is a possible D gene (8 bases). This CDR3 contains 16 residues. V lost 7 bases to trimming and J lost 3 bases, with 20 bases between them. Germline-derived CDR1 and CDR2 are SNHLY and FYNNEI. The CDR3 loop is CASNGYLQGGTDTQYF. The CDR3 DNA reads TGTGCCAGCAACGGGTATCTACAGGGGGGGACAGATACGCAGTATTTT.

This clonotype has at least ten counts. CDR3 region: CASSPGQTGYYEQYF. CDR3 DNA sequence: TGTGCCAGCTCACCAGGGCAGACAGGGTACTACGAGCAGTACTTC. This rearrangement joins TRBV18 to TRBJ2-7; 7 nucleotides line up with TRBD1. The CDR3 spans 15 residues. V shed 2 bases, J shed 3 bases, and the junction held 7 bases outside the gene matches. Germline-derived CDR1 and CDR2 are KGHSH and LQKENI.

The table lists this clonotype with many counts. The CDR3 DNA follows: TGTGCCAGCAAGCGGGACTCCTACGAGCAGTACTTC. Protein: CASKRDSYEQYF. The J gene is TRBJ2-7, the V gene TRBV2; 7 nucleotides align to TRBD2. Trimming cost V 7 bases and J 0 bases; bases outside gene matches: 0. The CDR3 is 12 amino acids. Germline V gene lookup returns CDR1 SNHLY and CDR2 FYNNEI. The whole variable domain, filled in from reference TRBV2 and TRBJ2-7, reads EPEVTQTPSHQVTQMGQEVILRCVPISNHLYFYWYRQILGQKVEFLVSFYNNEISEKSEIFDDQFSVERPDGSNFTLKIRSTKLEDSAMYFCASKRDSYEQYFGPGTRLTVT.

This clonotype has only a few counts. The chain carries TRBV6-1 and TRBJ1-4; the D is unclear. This CDR3 spans 15 amino acids. The germline gives CDR1 MNHNS, CDR2 SASEGT. Trimming removed 6 bases from V and 0 bases from J, with 11 bases in between. DNA of the CDR3: TGTGCCAGCAGCCCGACATACTCAACTAATGAAAAACTGTTTTTT. Its translation: CASSPTYSTNEKLFF.

This clonotype was seen more than once but under ten times. This rearrangement joins TRBV5-5 to TRBJ2-2; D is uncertain. Germline V gives CDR1 SGHKS, CDR2 YYEKEE (reference sequence). Trimming shortened V by 0 bases and J by 0 bases, and 6 bases separated the two germline ends. The CDR3 sequence is 15 residues long. CDR3 DNA sequence: TGTGCCAGCAGCTTGGGAAATGCGAACACCGGGGAGCTGTTTTTT. Translated: CASSLGNANTGELFF.

This clonotype showed up many times. The chain couples TRBV2 to TRBJ1-6; 10 nucleotides agree with TRBD1. The CDR3 runs to 14 residues. After removal of 7 bases from V and 8 bases from J, the junction contained 5 bases not matched to a gene. CDR1 and CDR2 (germline): SNHLY, FYNNEI. CDR3 loop: CASTGQGEDSPLHF. As DNA, the CDR3 is TGTGCCAGCACCGGACAGGGGGAAGATTCACCCCTCCACTTT.